These 22 T cell receptor beta chains were sequenced from one sample in a study of T cells in Graves' hyperthyroidism and ophthalmopathy (dated by TCRdb to about 2019). The library was prepared using multiplex PCR. TCRdb shows the sequencer as Illumina HiSeq 2000. Amplification of TCR beta CDR3 regions was carried out from RNA transcripts. A first-round RT-PCR of the TCR CDR3 used the HTBI primer set with the Qiagen OneStep RT-PCR kit. Through fastp at Q25 and MiXCR, TCRdb rebuilt clones from the public reads, retaining in-frame beta chains. Entries are consolidated by CDR3 protein sequence, retaining the most common genes and DNA. The sample table contains about 600,000 distinct CDR3 sequences; only one count was recorded for 13% to 15% of them. The leading ten clones occupy 12% of the sample. The material sequenced was blood. These TCRs come from a woman in her fifties or sixties with Graves' ophthalmopathy.

This sequence joins TRBV20-1 and TRBJ2-3; possibly TRBD1 for D (7 bases). Trimming left V 5 bases short and J 2 bases short, with 20 bases between. CDR1 and CDR2 from the germline V gene are DFQATT and SNEGSKA (reference sequence). The CDR3 covers 16 residues. DNA for the CDR3: TGCAGTGCTGGGGGGCGGAGGGGGCTAAACACAGATACGCAGTATTTT. This sequence encodes CSAGGRRGLNTDTQYF.

In its sample, this clonotype was seen many times. V and J are TRBV6-2 or TRBV6-3 and TRBJ1-5; possible D gene TRBD1, 6 bases. This CDR3 has 16 residues. Germline V gene sequence: CDR1 MNHEY, CDR2 SVGEGT. Trimming shortened V by 2 bases and J by 4 bases, and 15 bases separated the two germline ends. The CDR3 coding sequence is TGTGCCAGCAGTTACAGGACAGACGGGCCTAATCAGCCCCAGCATTTT. Translating it yields CASSYRTDGPNQPQHF.

This clonotype came up many times. This rearrangement joins TRBV28 to TRBJ1-5; 9 bases align to TRBD1. V shed 6 bases and J 3 bases; nucleotides not matched to a gene: 3. Germline V gene lookup returns CDR1 MDHEN and CDR2 SYDVKM. The CDR3 totals 14 residues. CDR3 residues: CASRRQGDNQPQHF. DNA of the CDR3: TGTGCCAGCAGACGACAGGGGGACAATCAGCCCCAGCATTTT.

There are many counts of this clonotype. The chain recombines TRBV27 with TRBJ2-5; 11 nucleotides match TRBD2. This CDR3 comprises 15 residues. Germline CDR1 is MNHEY and CDR2 is SMNVEV (reference sequence). The V gene end was trimmed by 6 bases and the J gene end by 2 bases; junction bases not matched to a gene: 5. The CDR3 spells CASRTGLAAQETQYF. The CDR3 DNA reads TGTGCCAGCAGAACGGGACTAGCGGCTCAAGAGACCCAGTACTTC.

The DNA for the CDR3 is TGTGCCAGCAGCCAAGATGGTGCGTGGCTCAATGAGCAGTTCTTC. Translated: CASSQDGAWLNEQFF. This sequence joins TRBV3-1 and TRBJ2-1, with D unresolved. Per the germline V gene, CDR1 is LGHDT and CDR2 is YNNKEL (reference sequence). Trimming shortened V by 0 bases and J by 6 bases, and 12 bases separated the two germline ends. This CDR3 has 15 amino acids.

V usage is TRBV20-1 and J usage is TRBJ2-7; tentatively, D is TRBD1 or TRBD2 (6 bases each). The V gene lost 3 bases and the J gene lost 0 bases, with 12 bases spanning the gap. CDR1 is DFQATT and CDR2 is SNEGSKA in the germline V gene (reference sequence). The CDR3 length is 14 residues. The CDR3 DNA reads as TGCAGTGCTAGTGGGGGGCGCCTCTCCTACGAGCAGTACTTC. Translation gives CSASGGRLSYEQYF.

This clonotype was counted many times. The chain is built from TRBV7-3 and TRBJ1-6, with D possibly matching TRBD1 (6 bases). The germline CDR1 and CDR2 sequences are SGHTA and FQGTGA. The V and J ends lost 8 bases and 7 bases respectively, with 18 bases between them. The CDR3 has 15 amino acids. CDR3 DNA: TGTGCCAGCTCAAGGAGTGGCAGGGGCAATTCACCCCTCCACTTT. Protein product: CASSRSGRGNSPLHF. The entire variable domain, with the rest obtained from reference TRBV7-3 and TRBJ1-6, is as follows: GAGVSQTPSNKVTEKGKYVELRCDPISGHTALYWYRQSLGQGPEFLIYFQGTGAADDSGLPNDRFFAVRPEGSVSTLKIQRTERGDSAVYLCASSRSGRGNSPLHFGNGTRLTVT.

This clonotype has ten or more counts. The chain carries TRBV28 and TRBJ2-7; perhaps TRBD2 as D (7 bases). Looked up from germline, CDR1 is MDHEN and CDR2 is SYDVKM. V lost 1 base to trimming and J lost 5 bases, with 9 bases between them. The CDR3 is 13 residues long. The CDR3 DNA follows: TGTGCCAGCAGTTTATCGGGGGGCAACGAGCAGTACTTC. The encoded protein is CASSLSGGNEQYF.

This clonotype was observed many times. The chain recombines TRBV7-2 with TRBJ1-6, with D possibly matching TRBD1 (6 bases). Trimming stripped 2 bases from V and 10 bases from J, with 9 bases between. This CDR3 comprises 13 residues. The germline gives CDR1 SGHTA, CDR2 FQGNSA. The CDR3 region is CASSLKGDSPLHF. The CDR3 nucleotides are TGTGCCAGCAGCTTAAAGGGGGACTCACCCCTCCACTTT.

This clonotype has ten or more counts. This sequence joins TRBV2 and TRBJ1-5, with D uncertain. Germline V CDR1 and CDR2: SNHLY, FYNNEI. The CDR3 is 12 residues long. V was cut by 3 bases and J by 5 bases, with 5 bases left in between. CDR3 protein: CASSDTDQPQHF. CDR3 nucleotides: TGTGCCAGCAGTGACACAGATCAGCCCCAGCATTTT.

In this sample, this clonotype turned up many times. V gene TRBV6-2 or TRBV6-3 combines with J gene TRBJ1-1; D not resolved. This CDR3 has 13 amino acids. Trimming shortened V by 8 bases and J by 7 bases, and 17 bases separated the two germline ends. The V gene's germline CDR1 is MNHEY and CDR2 SVGEGT. The CDR3 DNA follows: TGTGCCAGCCACTTGGCAGGTCGGTATGAAGCTTTCTTT. This translates into CASHLAGRYEAFF.

This clonotype showed up many times. The chain uses TRBV20-1 and TRBJ2-1; TRBD1 might be the D (5 bases). The germline V gene encodes CDR1 DFQATT and CDR2 SNEGSKA (reference sequence). This CDR3 has 16 residues. V was pared by 1 base and J by 2 bases, with 15 bases between. The CDR3 DNA reads TGCAGTGCTAGAGCCCGACAGCCGCACGCCTACAATGAGCAGTTCTTC. Its translation is CSARARQPHAYNEQFF.

This clonotype was picked up many times. This chain links TRBV7-2 with TRBJ2-3; D tentatively reads TRBD1 or TRBD2 (7 bases each). The CDR3 is 13 residues long. V gave up 9 bases and J gave up 7 bases, with 17 bases separating them. Germline loops: CDR1 SGHTA, CDR2 FQGNSA. The CDR3 is CASFGGGGHTQYF. CDR3 DNA sequence: TGTGCCAGTTTTGGGGGAGGGGGCCATACGCAGTATTTT.

Many counts were recorded for this clonotype. The V call is TRBV6-2 or TRBV6-3, the J call TRBJ2-7; TRBD2 agrees at 8 bases. With 6 bases clipped from V and 2 bases from J, the junction kept 9 bases outside the gene matches. Germline V gene sequence: CDR1 MNHEY, CDR2 SVGEGT. This CDR3 has 15 amino acids. This CDR3 is CASRQTGTRPYEQYF. The CDR3 DNA follows: TGTGCCAGCAGGCAAACCGGGACTAGGCCCTACGAGCAGTACTTC.

This clonotype was recorded many times. The chain joins TRBV20-1 to TRBJ2-3, with 12 bases matching TRBD2. The CDR3 consists of 18 residues. Germline CDR1 is DFQATT and CDR2 is SNEGSKA (reference sequence). V lost 5 bases and J lost 2; bases outside the gene matches: 14. DNA of the CDR3: TGCAGTGCTTCCGGGACTAGCGGGTCCCTTACTGTCACAGATACGCAGTATTTT. This sequence encodes CSASGTSGSLTVTDTQYF.

V and J are TRBV9 and TRBJ1-4, with D hard to call. Germline CDR1 and CDR2: SGDLS and YYNGEE. The CDR3 sequence is 15 residues long. V was clipped by 0 bases and J by 8 bases, with 14 bases between them. DNA for the CDR3: TGTGCCAGCAGCGTAGGGAGCCCCGCGAGGGAAAAACTGTTTTTT. Its protein is CASSVGSPAREKLFF. Using reference TRBV9 and TRBJ1-4 for the parts outside the CDR3, the full variable domain is DSGVTQTPKHLITATGQRVTLRCSPRSGDLSVYWYQQSLDQGLQFLIQYYNGEERAKGNILERFSAQQFPDLHSELNLSSLELGDSALYFCASSVGSPAREKLFFGSGTQLSVL.

The chain joins TRBV6-2 or TRBV6-3 to TRBJ2-5; 8 bases align to TRBD1. Looked up from germline, CDR1 is MNHEY and CDR2 is SVGEGT. The V gene end was trimmed by 8 bases and the J gene end by 4 bases; junction bases not matched to a gene: 9. The CDR3 has 14 amino acids. This chain's CDR3 is CASCRDRTSETQYF. The CDR3 DNA follows: TGTGCCAGCTGCCGGGACAGGACTTCAGAGACCCAGTACTTC.

This clonotype was seen only a few times. This rearrangement joins TRBV27 to TRBJ1-4; 7 nucleotides agree with TRBD1. The CDR3 contains 19 residues. Germline CDR1 MNHEY, CDR2 SMNVEV (reference sequence). The trim removed 5 bases at V and 7 bases at J, leaving 22 bases unmatched. The CDR3 region is CASSPTWTGGAGGSEKLFF. CDR3 sequence (DNA): TGTGCCAGCAGTCCGACGTGGACAGGCGGAGCGGGCGGATCTGAAAAACTGTTTTTT.

This clonotype appeared a few times. The chain has TRBV20-1 and TRBJ1-1, with D maybe TRBD1 (5 bases). Germline V gene data show CDR1 as DFQATT and CDR2 as SNEGSKA (reference sequence). The CDR3 totals 14 residues. V gave up 6 bases and J gave up 1 base, with 15 bases separating them. This CDR3 is CSAIIPQGNTEAFF. CDR3 coding DNA: TGCAGTGCAATAATCCCTCAGGGGAACACTGAAGCTTTCTTT.

The rearrangement uses TRBV5-1 and TRBJ1-5; TRBD1 is a possible D gene (5 bases). Trimming removed 0 bases at V and 7 bases at J, with 14 bases between. Per germline, CDR1 SGHRS and CDR2 YFSETQ. This CDR3 has 15 residues. DNA for the CDR3: TGCGCCAGCAGCTTGGTTGGGGAGGAGGGGCAGCCCCAGCATTTT. Encoded protein: CASSLVGEEGQPQHF.

The table lists this clonotype with a few counts. This could be a read error, since a much larger clone is one nucleotide away. This chain joins TRBV28 and TRBJ2-5; D perhaps matches TRBD2 (5 bases). There are 15 residues in the CDR3. Trimming took off 6 bases at V and 7 bases at J, with 21 bases between the two ends. Germline assignment: CDR1 MDHEN and CDR2 SYDVKM. The CDR3 DNA is TGTGCCAGCAGCACTCCTCGAGGGCTAGGAAGGACCCAGTACTTC. It encodes CASSTPRGLGRTQYF.

This clonotype was seen ten or more times. The V and J genes are TRBV3-1 and TRBJ2-7; D not certain. CDR1 is LGHDT and CDR2 is YNNKEL in the germline V gene (reference sequence). This CDR3 comprises 14 residues. V lost 0 bases, J lost 2 bases, and 8 bases lay in between. CDR3 nucleotides: TGTGCCAGCAGCCAAGATGACATTACCTACGAGCAGTACTTC. Amino acids: CASSQDDITYEQYF.